There are many counts of the clone carrying this T cell receptor beta chain. Its antigen is unidentified. Germline lookup yields CDR1 SNHLY and CDR2 FYNNEI. The CDR3 is 14 amino acids. V was trimmed by 11 bases and J by 4 bases, leaving 18 bases between them. The source of the sample is a study of CD8 T cells in ankylosing spondylitis. Study results and limitations: Reports say disease-linked clones showed up significantly more in matched ankylosing spondylitis synovial fluid. Some motif variants had been reported before (in reactive arthritis synovial fluid and blood).

Molecular-barcoded quantitative 5'-RACE produced these TCR beta libraries. TCRdb called the 5' RACE reads again in MiXCR, with one record for every CDR3 protein. The sample carries about 69,000 distinct CDR3 sequences, 5.3% recorded once. Sequencing used blood, either unsorted or a sorted T cell fraction (not recorded which). The TCR was taken from a male donor with ankylosing spondylitis or in good health (not recorded which). This rearrangement joins TRBV2 to TRBJ2-1; no firm D call. CDR3 nucleotide sequence: TGTGCCTCCTCCTTAGGCGGAACGTACAATGAGCAGTTCTTC. It codes for CASSLGGTYNEQFF. The full variable domain, its missing parts supplied by reference TRBV2 and TRBJ2-1, is EPEVTQTPSHQVTQMGQEVILRCVPISNHLYFYWYRQILGQKVEFLVSFYNNEISEKSEIFDDQFSVERPDGSNFTLKIRSTKLEDSAMYFCASSLGGTYNEQFFGPGTRLTVL.